These T cell receptor beta chains were read from a single sample in a study of T cells in Graves' hyperthyroidism and ophthalmopathy. Each CDR3 protein is one row after TCRdb ran MiXCR on the multiplex PCR reads. Among about 250,000 distinct CDR3 sequences, roughly a quarter were seen once, and the ten largest hold 30% to 40%. Input material: blood. These receptors were collected from a woman between 40 and 50 years old with Graves' ophthalmopathy. The CDR3 runs from the conserved cysteine through the conserved F or W. D genes are given only for firm matches. Clone size, where shown, is once, few, many, or a class for clones that have expanded.

j_call | clone_size | v_call | d_call | cdr3_nt | cdr3_aa
TRBJ2-5 | many | TRBV29-1 | - | TGCAGCGTTGAAATAGCGAGGAGCACGACCCAGTACTTC | CSVEIARSTTQYF
TRBJ2-2 | many | TRBV28 | TRBD1 | TGTGCCAGCAGGGACAGGGTGATCGGGGAGCTGTTTTTT | CASRDRVIGELFF
TRBJ1-2 | many | TRBV2 | - | TGTGCCAGCAGTGTATTGAAGGGGAACTATGGCTACACCTTC | CASSVLKGNYGYTF
TRBJ2-5 | many | TRBV9 | - | TGTGCCAGCAGCGTACAGGGACACCCTCAAGAGACCCAGTACTTC | CASSVQGHPQETQYF
TRBJ2-7 | many | TRBV6-1 | - | TGTGCCAGCAGTCTTGGGGGGACGCTTACGAACGAGCAGTACTTC | CASSLGGTLTNEQYF
TRBJ1-2 | - | TRBV2 | - | TGTGCCAGCAATGACGCGAACTATGGCTACAGCTTC | CASNDANYGYSF
TRBJ2-5 | many | TRBV14 | TRBD2 | TGTGCCAGCAGCCAATGGGGGGGACCTCACCAAGAGACCCAGTACTTC | CASSQWGGPHQETQYF
TRBJ1-2 | many | TRBV20-1 | - | TGCAGTGCTGCCGTGCTAAGCTATGGCTACACCTTC | CSAAVLSYGYTF
TRBJ2-2 | many | TRBV29-1 | TRBD1 | TGCAGCGTAATAACAGGGGAGACCGGGGAGCTGTTTTTT | CSVITGETGELFF
TRBJ1-5 | - | TRBV19 | - | TGTGCCAGTAGTCGTGTGGGGGAAAGCAATCAGCCCCAGCATTTT | CASSRVGESNQPQHF
TRBJ2-2 | many | TRBV6-1 | - | TGTGCCAGCACAAATAGCAGGAACACCGGGGAGCTGTTTTTT | CASTNSRNTGELFF
TRBJ1-5 | - | TRBV7-6 | - | TGTGCCAGCAGCTTGCCTGATCAGCCCCAGCATTTT | CASSLPDQPQHF
TRBJ1-2 | many | TRBV28 | - | TGTGCCAGCACTGGGCAGGGGTGGTATGGCTACACCTTC | CASTGQGWYGYTF
TRBJ1-5 | - | TRBV3-1 | - | TGTGCCAGCAGCCAAGGGGGAGTCGGTCAGCCCCAGCATTTT | CASSQGGVGQPQHF
TRBJ2-7 | many | TRBV29-1 | - | TGCAGCGTCCAGGAGGGTGTCTACGAGCAGTACTTC | CSVQEGVYEQYF
TRBJ1-1 | - | TRBV20-1 | TRBD1 | TGCAGTGCTAGTCGGATGACAGGGTCGGACACTGAAGCTTTCTTT | CSASRMTGSDTEAFF